The rows below give T cell receptor beta chains drawn from one sample of a study of beta chain features in type 1 diabetes. The table came from immunoSEQ multiplex PCR; TCRdb's copy has only in-frame clones and leaves some out. The sample carries 630,000 or so clones, around an eighth recorded once. Sequencing input: naive CD4+ T cells from blood. The receptors stem from a man aged 18 to 35 with type 1 diabetes. Both conserved end residues are part of each CDR3. The D gene is left open where the match is weak. Expanded clones are given a class, and other clones once, few, many or no size at all.

d_gene	j_gene	v_gene	abundance	CDR3aa	CDR3nt
-	TRBJ1-1	TRBV18	-	CASSPPSPGNTEAFF	TGTGCCAGCTCACCACCGAGTCCAGGGAACACTGAAGCTTTCTTT
-	TRBJ2-3	TRBV25-1	-	CASSESREPTDTQYF	TGTGCCAGCAGTGAATCCCGAGAACCCACAGATACGCAGTATTTT
TRBD2	TRBJ2-3	TRBV7-9	-	CASSLAGGTDTQYF	TGTGCCAGCAGCTTAGCGGGAGGGACAGATACGCAGTATTTT
-	TRBJ2-6	TRBV7-9	few	CASSFRGPQGANVLTF	TGTGCCAGCAGCTTCAGGGGCCCGCAGGGGGCCAACGTCCTGACTTTC
-	TRBJ2-5	TRBV28	-	CASSFPGQGKETQYF	TGTGCCAGCAGTTTTCCGGGACAAGGAAAAGAGACCCAGTACTTC
-	TRBJ1-6	TRBV5-6	-	CASSSRLTGTDYSPLHF	TGTGCCAGCAGCTCTCGTCTAACCGGGACTGATTATTCACCCCTCCACTTT
-	TRBJ2-6	TRBV4-2	few	CASSPGAGANVLTF	TGTGCCAGCAGCCCGGGGGCCGGGGCCAACGTCCTGACTTTC
TRBD2	TRBJ2-1	TRBV30	few	CAWTVAGGDEQFF	TGTGCCTGGACCGTGGCGGGAGGGGATGAGCAGTTCTTC
-	TRBJ2-7	TRBV28	-	CASSHAGGYEQYF	TGTGCCAGCAGTCACGCCGGTGGCTACGAGCAGTACTTC
TRBD2	TRBJ2-7	TRBV7-2	-	CASSFHPTSGAYEQYF	TGTGCCAGCAGCTTCCACCCCACTAGCGGGGCCTACGAGCAGTACTTC
TRBD1	TRBJ1-4	TRBV11-1	-	CASSPGQSASTNEKLFF	TGTGCCAGCAGCCCGGGACAGAGCGCTTCAACTAATGAAAAACTGTTTTTT
-	TRBJ1-3	TRBV2	-	CASSLRALDVSGNTIYF	TGTGCCAGCAGTCTCAGGGCTCTGGACGTCTCTGGAAACACCATATATTTT
-	TRBJ2-7	TRBV7-9	-	CASSSSVYEQYF	TGTGCCAGCAGCTCCTCCGTCTACGAGCAGTACTTC
-	TRBJ2-5	TRBV7-9	-	CASSFTGSSETQYF	TGTGCCAGCAGTTTTACAGGGTCCTCAGAGACCCAGTACTTC
-	TRBJ2-7	TRBV7-2	-	CASSFSSGPLRYEQYF	TGTGCCAGCAGCTTCTCATCTGGGCCGCTCCGTTACGAGCAGTACTTC
TRBD1	TRBJ1-1	TRBV29-1	few	CSVAGQGFRTEAFF	TGCAGCGTTGCAGGACAGGGTTTCCGCACTGAAGCTTTCTTT
-	TRBJ2-1	TRBV5-1	few	CASGVRGLFRNEQFF	TGCGCCAGCGGGGTAAGGGGCCTTTTTCGGAATGAGCAGTTCTTC
-	TRBJ2-7	TRBV7-9	few	CASSSTRWRYYEQYF	TGTGCCAGCAGCTCTACACGCTGGAGGTACTACGAGCAGTACTTC
-	TRBJ1-2	TRBV7-9	once	CASSYNLGTAHGYTF	TGTGCCAGCAGTTACAACCTCGGGACGGCCCATGGCTACACCTTC
TRBD1	TRBJ2-7	TRBV4-1	few	CASSQDPPTVVQGAYEQYF	TGCGCCAGCAGCCAAGATCCGCCTACAGTGGTACAGGGGGCCTACGAGCAGTACTTC
-	TRBJ2-3	TRBV6-5	few	CASSEDWGDTQYF	TGTGCCAGCAGTGAGGACTGGGGGGATACGCAGTATTTT
-	TRBJ2-3	TRBV9	-	CASSVGGSAGGTQYF	TGTGCCAGCAGCGTAGGAGGGTCCGCCGGGGGTACGCAGTATTTT
TRBD1	TRBJ1-1	TRBV27	few	CASKRDREAVRTEAFF	TGTGCCAGCAAGCGGGACAGGGAGGCCGTTCGGACTGAAGCTTTCTTT
TRBD2	TRBJ2-3	TRBV7-2	-	CASSSGLAGGTDTQYF	TGTGCCAGCAGCTCGGGACTAGCGGGGGGCACAGATACGCAGTATTTT
-	TRBJ1-2	TRBV2	-	CASSVGENYGYTF	TGTGCCAGCAGTGTTGGCGAAAACTATGGCTACACCTTC
TRBD1	TRBJ2-7	TRBV7-9	-	CASSPTGTGSDEQYF	TGTGCCAGCAGCCCAACCGGGACAGGGTCGGACGAGCAGTACTTC
-	TRBJ2-5	TRBV4-1	-	CASSQVDSRETQYF	TGCGCCAGCAGCCAAGTCGATAGCAGGGAGACCCAGTACTTC
-	TRBJ2-4	TRBV27	few	CASSFVGQTKNIQYF	TGTGCCAGCAGTTTTGTCGGGCAAACCAAAAACATTCAGTACTTC
TRBD1	TRBJ2-2	TRBV7-7	few	CASSPRQGTLNTGELFF	TGTGCTAGCAGCCCACGACAGGGAACCCTGAACACCGGGGAGCTGTTTTTT
TRBD1	TRBJ1-1	TRBV11-1	few	CASSTQDRVIGGTEAFF	TGTGCCAGCAGCACGCAAGACAGGGTAATTGGAGGTACTGAAGCTTTCTTT
-	TRBJ2-1	TRBV23-1	-	CASSPLQVQTYNEQFF	TGCGCCAGCAGCCCTTTGCAGGTACAGACCTACAATGAGCAGTTCTTC
TRBD1	TRBJ1-2	TRBV6-1	few	CATQGADNYGYTF	TGTGCCACCCAGGGGGCCGATAACTATGGCTACACCTTC
-	TRBJ2-1	TRBV19	-	CASSSGVRDIPYSNEQFF	TGTGCCAGTAGTTCGGGTGTTCGTGACATCCCCTATAGCAATGAGCAGTTCTTC
-	TRBJ2-5	TRBV9	-	CASSVAGVETQYF	TGTGCCAGCAGCGTAGCAGGGGTTGAGACCCAGTACTTC
-	TRBJ2-5	TRBV5-1	few	CASSWGLGKETQYF	TGCGCCAGCAGCTGGGGTCTCGGGAAAGAGACCCAGTACTTC
-	TRBJ2-3	TRBV6-5	few	CASRKTSTDTQYF	TGTGCCAGCAGGAAGACTAGCACAGATACGCAGTATTTT
-	TRBJ1-2	TRBV30	few	CAFLKPSAENGYTF	TGTGCCTTCCTAAAACCTTCGGCAGAAAATGGCTACACCTTC
-	TRBJ2-5	TRBV25-1	-	CASSEPGLETQYF	TGTGCCAGCAGTGAACCAGGACTTGAGACCCAGTACTTC
-	TRBJ2-1	TRBV6-5	-	CASSYRPGSSYNEQFF	TGTGCCAGCAGTTACCGTCCAGGGAGCTCCTACAATGAGCAGTTCTTC
-	TRBJ2-7	TRBV19	-	CASSRGRGYEQYF	TGTGCCAGTTCCAGGGGTAGGGGCTACGAGCAGTACTTC
TRBD2	TRBJ2-3	TRBV28	-	CASTPASGGPQPGTDTQYF	TGTGCCAGCACCCCAGCTAGCGGGGGGCCGCAGCCTGGCACAGATACGCAGTATTTT
-	TRBJ2-1	TRBV27	few	CASSFGGYNEQFF	TGTGCCAGCAGTTTCGGAGGGTACAATGAGCAGTTCTTC
-	TRBJ2-3	TRBV2	-	CASSSLTDTQYF	TGTGCCAGCAGTTCCCTTACAGATACGCAGTATTTT
TRBD1	TRBJ1-1	TRBV18	few	CASSPAPMGTISGGTEAFF	TGTGCCAGCTCACCAGCACCAATGGGGACAATTTCAGGGGGCACTGAAGCTTTCTTT
-	TRBJ1-4	TRBV4-1	few	CASSHITFATNEKLFF	TGCGCCAGCAGCCACATAACGTTTGCAACTAATGAAAAACTGTTTTTT
TRBD1	TRBJ2-1	TRBV9	-	CASSADSTGNSYNEQFF	TGTGCCAGCAGCGCAGACTCGACAGGGAACTCCTACAATGAGCAGTTCTTC
TRBD1	TRBJ2-7	TRBV29-1	-	CSVRGQLYEQYF	TGCAGCGTTAGGGGACAGCTCTACGAGCAGTACTTC
TRBD1	TRBJ1-1	TRBV7-2	few	CASSLRGRTEAFF	TGTGCCAGCAGCTTAAGGGGGCGCACTGAAGCTTTCTTT
TRBD1	TRBJ2-3	TRBV7-6	-	CASSLTGQYTDTQYF	TGTGCCAGCAGCTTAACGGGACAGTACACAGATACGCAGTATTTT
-	TRBJ2-3	TRBV27	-	CASRPEVRYTQYF	TGTGCCAGCAGACCCGAAGTTAGGTATACGCAGTATTTT
TRBD2	TRBJ2-7	TRBV5-4	-	CASSSSGSSYEQYF	TGTGCCAGCAGCTCCAGCGGGAGCTCCTACGAGCAGTACTTC
-	TRBJ2-3	TRBV28	-	CASSLRRAEPDTQYF	TGTGCCAGCAGTTTACGTCGGGCAGAACCAGATACGCAGTATTTT
TRBD1	TRBJ1-5	TRBV25-1	-	CASSESGQGVQPQHF	TGTGCCAGCAGTGAATCGGGACAGGGGGTTCAGCCCCAGCATTTT